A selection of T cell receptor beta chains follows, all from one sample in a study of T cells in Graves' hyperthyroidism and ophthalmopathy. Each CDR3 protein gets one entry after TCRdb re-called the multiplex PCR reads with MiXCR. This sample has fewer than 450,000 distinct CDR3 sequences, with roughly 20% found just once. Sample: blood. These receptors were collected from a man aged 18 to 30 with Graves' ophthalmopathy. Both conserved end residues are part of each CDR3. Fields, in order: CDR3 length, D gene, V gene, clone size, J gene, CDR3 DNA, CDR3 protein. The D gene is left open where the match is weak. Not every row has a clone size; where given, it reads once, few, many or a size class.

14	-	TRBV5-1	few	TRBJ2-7	TGCGCCAGCAGCTTTCAACAACTCTCCTACGAGCAGTACTTC	CASSFQQLSYEQYF
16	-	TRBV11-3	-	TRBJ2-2	TGTGCCAGCAGCGAAGGGACTCGTAGATACACCGGGGAGCTGTTTTTT	CASSEGTRRYTGELFF
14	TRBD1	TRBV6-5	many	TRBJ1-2	TGTGCCAGCAGTTACGACGGGACAGGACGGGGCTACACCTTC	CASSYDGTGRGYTF
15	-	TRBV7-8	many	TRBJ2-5	TGTGCCAGCAGCTTAGAAAGAGTATCGTCGGAGACCCAGTACTTC	CASSLERVSSETQYF
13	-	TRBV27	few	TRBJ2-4	TGTGCCAGCAGTTTAGTGCAGGGGAACATTCAGTACTTC	CASSLVQGNIQYF
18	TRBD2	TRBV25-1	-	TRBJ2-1	TGTGCCAGCAGTGAAGGGCTAGCGGGAGCAGTATCCTACAATGAGCAGTTCTTC	CASSEGLAGAVSYNEQFF
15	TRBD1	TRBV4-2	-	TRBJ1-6	TGTGCCAGCAGCCAAGCCCGGGACAGTTATTCACCCCTCCACTTT	CASSQARDSYSPLHF
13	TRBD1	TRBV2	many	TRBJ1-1	TGTGCCAGCACCCTCGGACAGGGCACTGAAGCTTTCTTT	CASTLGQGTEAFF
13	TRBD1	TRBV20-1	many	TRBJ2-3	TGCAGTGTGGGAGGACAGGGGGCAAATACGCAGTATTTT	CSVGGQGANTQYF
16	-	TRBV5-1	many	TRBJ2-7	TGCGCCAGCAGCTTGGCCGGCGGATCGGGCTCCTACGAGCAGTACTTC	CASSLAGGSGSYEQYF
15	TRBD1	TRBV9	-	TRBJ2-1	TGTGCCAGCAGCGTAGTGGGACAGGTCAACAATGAGCAGTTCTTC	CASSVVGQVNNEQFF
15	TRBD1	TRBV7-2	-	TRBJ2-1	TGTGCCAGCAGCTACCCGGACAGGGGAAGGGTTGAGCAGTTCTTC	CASSYPDRGRVEQFF
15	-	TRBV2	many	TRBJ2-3	TGTGCCAGCAGTGAAGCGGGCGGGGACGGAGATACGCAGTATTTT	CASSEAGGDGDTQYF
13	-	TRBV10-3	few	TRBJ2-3	TGTGCCATCAAGGGTCAGGGAACAGATACGCAGTATTTT	CAIKGQGTDTQYF
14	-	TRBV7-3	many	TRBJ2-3	TGTGCCAGCAGCTTAAGGCTAAGGACAGATACGCAGTATTTT	CASSLRLRTDTQYF
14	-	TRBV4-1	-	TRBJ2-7	TGCGCCAGCAGCCAAGTGGGGGGCCTTGGCGAGCAGTACTTC	CASSQVGGLGEQYF
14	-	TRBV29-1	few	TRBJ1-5	TGCAGCGTTGATGGGGGGGATAGCAATCAGCCCCAGCATTTT	CSVDGGDSNQPQHF
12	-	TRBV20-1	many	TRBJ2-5	TGCAGTGAGAAAAGGGTAGAAGAGACCCAGTACTTC	CSEKRVEETQYF
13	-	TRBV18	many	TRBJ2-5	TGTGCCAGCTCACCACCTCCCCAAGAGACCCAGTACTTC	CASSPPPQETQYF
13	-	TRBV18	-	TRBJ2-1	TGTGCCAGCTCACCAGAGCGGGCTAATGAGCAGTTCTTC	CASSPERANEQFF
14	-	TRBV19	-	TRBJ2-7	TGTGCCAGTAGTATTCGTGCAGACTCCTACGAGCAGTACTTC	CASSIRADSYEQYF
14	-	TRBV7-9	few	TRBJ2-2	TGTGCCAGCAGCCCCCAGAGCGGAACCGGGGAGCTGTTTTTT	CASSPQSGTGELFF
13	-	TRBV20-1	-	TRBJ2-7	TGCAGTGGGTGGGACACGGGGTCCTACGAGCAGTACTTC	CSGWDTGSYEQYF
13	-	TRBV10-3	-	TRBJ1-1	TGTGCCGTCAAGGCAGGGAAGGACACTGAAGCTTTCTTT	CAVKAGKDTEAFF
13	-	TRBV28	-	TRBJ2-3	TGTGCCGCGGGGACAGAGGGCACAGATACGCAGTATTTT	CAAGTEGTDTQYF
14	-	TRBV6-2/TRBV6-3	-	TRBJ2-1	TGTGCCAGCAATCCCCGGGAAGGGGTGAATGAGCAGTTCTTC	CASNPREGVNEQFF
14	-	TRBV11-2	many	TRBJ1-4	TGTGCCAGCAGCTATACACCAACTAATGAAAAACTGTTTTTT	CASSYTPTNEKLFF
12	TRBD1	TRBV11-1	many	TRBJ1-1	TGTGCCAGCGGTACAGGGGGGACTGAAGCTTTCTTT	CASGTGGTEAFF
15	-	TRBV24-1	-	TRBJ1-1	TGTGCCACCAGGGGGACCTCATCGGTGAACACTGAAGCTTTCTTT	CATRGTSSVNTEAFF
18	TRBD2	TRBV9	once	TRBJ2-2	TGTGCCAGCAGCACGGACCCTCCGCCTAGCGGGGTCTCTGGGGAGCTGTTTTTT	CASSTDPPPSGVSGELFF
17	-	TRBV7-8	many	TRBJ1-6	TGTGCCAGCAGCTTAGCATTACAGAGCTCCTATAATTCACCCCTCCACTTT	CASSLALQSSYNSPLHF
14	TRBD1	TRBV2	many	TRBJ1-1	TGTGCCAGCAGTGTCCGGGACAGGGGGCTTGAAGCTTTCTTT	CASSVRDRGLEAFF
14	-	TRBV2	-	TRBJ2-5	TGTGCCAGCAGTTTAAGGCGACAGCAAGAGACCCAGTACTTC	CASSLRRQQETQYF
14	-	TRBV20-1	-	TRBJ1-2	TGCAGTGCTGCGGACGGTTTCCTACTCTATGGCTACACCTTC	CSAADGFLLYGYTF
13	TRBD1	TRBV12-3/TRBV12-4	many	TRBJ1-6	TGTGCCAGCAGTCCGGGACAGCCTTCACCCCTCCACTTT	CASSPGQPSPLHF
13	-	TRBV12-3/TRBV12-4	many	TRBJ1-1	TGTGCCAGCAGCCTCCAGAATGTTGGTCTAGCTTTCTTT	CASSLQNVGLAFF
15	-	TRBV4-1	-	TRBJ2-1	TGCGCCAGCAGCCAACGGGTCCTCTCCTACAATGAGCAGTTCTTC	CASSQRVLSYNEQFF
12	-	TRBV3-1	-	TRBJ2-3	TGTGCCAGCAGCCAAGTCAAAGATACGCAGTATTTT	CASSQVKDTQYF
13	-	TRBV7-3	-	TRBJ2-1	TGTGCCAGCAGCTTTGGGGCCTACAATGAGCAGTTCTTC	CASSFGAYNEQFF
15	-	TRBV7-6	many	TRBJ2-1	TGTGCCAGCAGCCCACGTCCTGGGGGGTCCAATGAGCAGTTCTTC	CASSPRPGGSNEQFF
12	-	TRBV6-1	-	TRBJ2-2	TGTGCCAGCAGTACCCTAAACGGGGAGCTGTTTTTT	CASSTLNGELFF
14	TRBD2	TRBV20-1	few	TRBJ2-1	TGCAGTGCTAGAGCCGTAGCGGGGGGGGTAGAGCAGTTCTTC	CSARAVAGGVEQFF
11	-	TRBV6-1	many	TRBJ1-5	TGTGCCAGCAGTGGGAATCAGCCCCAGCATTTT	CASSGNQPQHF
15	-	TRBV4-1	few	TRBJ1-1	TGCGCCAGCAGCCAGCCGGGACGTCGACACACTGAAGCTTTCTTT	CASSQPGRRHTEAFF
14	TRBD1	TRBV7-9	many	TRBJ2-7	TGTGCCAGCAGTCGGGACAGGGGGCATCTCGAGCAGTACTTC	CASSRDRGHLEQYF
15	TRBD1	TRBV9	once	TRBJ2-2	TGTGCCAGCAGCGACCCAGGGGGAGTGACCGGGGAGCTGTTTTTT	CASSDPGGVTGELFF
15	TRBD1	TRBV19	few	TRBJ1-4	TGTGCCAGTACCCCGAATCGGGACAGAAGCAAAAAACTGTTTTTT	CASTPNRDRSKKLFF
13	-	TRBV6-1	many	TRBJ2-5	TGTGCCAGCAGTGACACTGTGGGGGAGACCCAGTACTTC	CASSDTVGETQYF
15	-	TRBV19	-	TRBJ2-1	TGTGCCAGTAGTATCAGACAGGATATCACCGATGAGCAGTTCTTC	CASSIRQDITDEQFF
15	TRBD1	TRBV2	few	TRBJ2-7	TGTGCCAGCAGCGCCCACCGGGACAGGGGGCTACAGCAGTACTTC	CASSAHRDRGLQQYF
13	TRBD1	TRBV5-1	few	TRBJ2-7	TGCGCCAGCAGTCAAGGGGGCTTGGACGAGCAGTACTTC	CASSQGGLDEQYF